This TCR beta chain was captured in a study of T cell repertoires in cytomegalovirus infection. Across the study: Public TCR beta signatures marked donors with CMV infection and the matching HLA.

TCRdb analysed the reads with MiXCR anew, one entry per CDR3 protein. The table lists about 85,000 distinct CDR3 sequences, approximately 45% of them singletons, with roughly 93% in the top ten. This clonotype was observed a handful of times. Its specificity is unknown. Germline CDR1 and CDR2: SGHTA and FQGNSA. This CDR3 region has 13 residues. Trimming removed 7 bases from V and 5 bases from J; junction bases left unmatched: 3. The chain couples TRBV7-2 to TRBJ2-1; 9 bases are a match to TRBD2. The material was CD8+ T cells from cultured PBMCs, obtained from culture after CMV antigen stimulation. This receptor was obtained from a human donor in good health (CMV status not recorded). Some clones in this sample may be carry-over from other donors' samples. For the CDR3, the DNA is TGTGCCAGCATACTAGCGGGTAACAATGAGCAGTTCTTC. Protein sequence: CASILAGNNEQFF.